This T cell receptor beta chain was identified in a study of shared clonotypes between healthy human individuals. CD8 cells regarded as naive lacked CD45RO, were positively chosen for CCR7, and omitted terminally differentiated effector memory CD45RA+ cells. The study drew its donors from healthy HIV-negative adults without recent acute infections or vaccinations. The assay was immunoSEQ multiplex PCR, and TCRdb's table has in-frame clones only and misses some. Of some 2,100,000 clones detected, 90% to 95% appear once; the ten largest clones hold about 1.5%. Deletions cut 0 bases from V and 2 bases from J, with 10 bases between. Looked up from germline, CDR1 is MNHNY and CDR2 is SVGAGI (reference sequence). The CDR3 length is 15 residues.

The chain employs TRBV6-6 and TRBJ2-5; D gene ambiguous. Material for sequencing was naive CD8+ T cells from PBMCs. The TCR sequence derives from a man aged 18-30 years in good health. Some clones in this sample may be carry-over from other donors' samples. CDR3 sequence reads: CASSYSWDSQETQYF. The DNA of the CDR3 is TGTGCCAGCAGTTACTCCTGGGATTCGCAAGAGACCCAGTACTTC.